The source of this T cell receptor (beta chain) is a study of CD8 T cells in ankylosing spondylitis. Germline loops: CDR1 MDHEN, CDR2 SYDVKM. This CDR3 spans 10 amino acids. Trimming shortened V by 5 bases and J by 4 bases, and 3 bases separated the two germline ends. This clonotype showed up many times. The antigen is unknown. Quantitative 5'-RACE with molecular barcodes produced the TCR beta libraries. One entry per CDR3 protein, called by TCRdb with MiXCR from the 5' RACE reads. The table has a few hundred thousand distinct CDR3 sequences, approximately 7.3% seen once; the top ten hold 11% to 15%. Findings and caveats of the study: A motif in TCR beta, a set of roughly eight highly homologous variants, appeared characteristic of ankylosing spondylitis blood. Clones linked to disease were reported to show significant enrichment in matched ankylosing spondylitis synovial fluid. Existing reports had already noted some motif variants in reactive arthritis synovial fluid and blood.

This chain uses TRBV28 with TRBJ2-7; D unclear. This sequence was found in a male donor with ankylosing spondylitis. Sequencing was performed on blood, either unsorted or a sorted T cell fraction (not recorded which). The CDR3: CASSIYEQYF. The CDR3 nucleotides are TGTGCCAGCAGTATTTACGAGCAGTACTTC.